The TCR beta chain under discussion was sequenced for a study of breast tumors, draining lymph nodes, adjacent tissues. V dropped 3 bases and J dropped 7 bases, with 13 bases sitting between them. Germline V lookup: CDR1 SGHVS, CDR2 FQNEAQ. CDR3 length: 14 residues. The lymph nodes were axillary draining lymph nodes from breast cancer patients. Study-wide findings and caveats: Compared with basal-like, luminal-like tumors shared significantly more repertoire with nontumor tissue.

Each CDR3 protein is one row after TCRdb ran MiXCR on the multiplex PCR reads. Seen here are 180,000 or so distinct CDR3 sequences, about 30% observed once, and the top ten hold 3.8%. This clonotype showed up many times. Antigen unknown. V and J are TRBV7-8 and TRBJ2-1; D perhaps matches TRBD2 (6 bases). Material for sequencing was axillary lymph node tissue. The clonotype originates from a female donor with breast cancer. Some clones in this sample may be carry-over from other donors' samples. The CDR3 loop reads CASSLGGWRNEQFF. The CDR3 DNA sequence: TGTGCCAGCAGCTTGGGGGGTTGGAGAAATGAGCAGTTCTTC. The whole variable domain, remainder taken from reference TRBV7-8 and TRBJ2-1, is GAGVSQSPRYKVAKRGQDVALRCDPISGHVSLFWYQQALGQGPEFLTYFQNEAQLDKSGLPSDRFFAERPEGSVSTLKIQRTQQEDSAVYLCASSLGGWRNEQFFGPGTRLTVL.